These 28 T cell receptor beta chains originate from one sample sequenced in a study of CD8 T cells in ankylosing spondylitis. From the 5' RACE reads, TCRdb called clonotypes with MiXCR, one entry per CDR3 protein. The table records 150,000 to 200,000 distinct CDR3 sequences, about 13% of them present only once. The material sequenced was blood, either unsorted or a sorted T cell fraction (not recorded which). These receptor sequences come from a male donor with ankylosing spondylitis or in good health (not recorded which).

This clonotype was picked up many times. V usage is TRBV6-1 and J usage is TRBJ2-6; D is unresolved. This CDR3 has 15 amino acids. Deletions cut 2 bases from V and 1 base from J, with 6 bases between. Per the germline V gene, CDR1 is MNHNS and CDR2 is SASEGT. The CDR3 sequence is CASSESRSGANVLTF. The CDR3, as DNA: TGTGCCAGCAGTGAAAGTCGATCTGGGGCCAACGTCCTGACTTTC.

J is TRBJ2-7 and V is TRBV4-1; 7 positions match TRBD2. J gave up 7 bases and V 3 bases, and 18 bases lay outside the gene matches. CDR3 length: 17 residues. CDR1 MGHRA and CDR2 YSYEKL come from the germline V gene. The CDR3 sequence is CASSHPREDQIRGEQYF. CDR3 nucleotide sequence: TGCGCCAGCAGCCACCCCCGGGAGGATCAAATCCGGGGGGAGCAGTACTTC.

This clonotype was counted only a few times. The J gene is TRBJ2-1, the V gene TRBV6-5; D may be TRBD2 (6 bases). The V gene's germline CDR1 is MNHEY and CDR2 SVGAGI. The CDR3 totals 15 residues. V was shortened by 0 bases and J by 9 bases, with 15 bases between the two germline ends. The CDR3 bases are TGTGCCAGCAGTTACTCGACCGGGAGTGAAGGTGAGCAGTTCTTC. Protein: CASSYSTGSEGEQFF.

This clonotype was found a few times. J is TRBJ2-2 and V is TRBV12-3 or TRBV12-4; TRBD2 might be the D (6 bases). The CDR3 extends over 14 amino acids. The V and J ends lost 6 bases and 16 bases respectively, with 24 bases between them. The CDR3: CASREPTSSPREFF. The CDR3 coding sequence is TGTGCCAGCAGGGAACCGACTAGTTCACCCAGGGAGTTTTTT.

This clonotype showed up just a few times. This chain uses TRBV29-1 with TRBJ2-3; TRBD2 is a possible D gene (5 bases). The CDR3 is 16 amino acids. Per the germline V gene, CDR1 is SQVTM and CDR2 is ANQGSEA. Deletions cut 3 bases from V and 0 bases from J, with 16 bases between. The CDR3 DNA sequence: TGCAGCGTTGATGGAGGTTTGCGAGCTAGCACAGATACGCAGTATTTT. Its protein product is CSVDGGLRASTDTQYF.

This clonotype was found a few times. The chain has TRBV15 and TRBJ2-2; D is perhaps TRBD1 (6 bases). Between the trimmed V and J ends, which lost 3 bases and 2 bases, there was a span of 7 bases. Germline loops: CDR1 LNHNV, CDR2 YYDKDF (reference sequence). The CDR3 covers 14 residues. As DNA, the CDR3 is TGTGCCACCAGCAGCAGGGGTAACACCGGGGAGCTGTTTTTT. It is translated as CATSSRGNTGELFF.

This clonotype was counted many times. The CDR3 region is CASSSSRGTNEKLFF. Here the CDR3 DNA reads TGTGCCAGCAGTTCTTCCAGGGGAACTAATGAAAAACTGTTTTTT. The genes are TRBV13 and TRBJ1-4; perhaps TRBD1 as D (6 bases). Between the trimmed V and J ends, which lost 6 bases and 1 base, there was a span of 12 bases. Germline V gene lookup returns CDR1 PRHDT and CDR2 FYEKMQ (reference sequence). This CDR3 is built from 15 residues.

This clonotype has a count of ten or more. This chain joins TRBV27 and TRBJ2-7, with D uncertain. The germline gives CDR1 MNHEY, CDR2 SMNVEV (reference sequence). The CDR3 sequence is 14 residues long. V dropped 3 bases and J dropped 5 bases, with 14 bases sitting between them. CDR3 bases: TGTGCCAGCAGTTTTGGAGCGAGGATTCACGAGCAGTACTTC. Residues: CASSFGARIHEQYF.

V and J are TRBV4-1 and TRBJ2-7; 7 bases are shared with TRBD1. The CDR3 is made up of 16 amino acids. With V trimmed by 4 bases and J by 1 base, 10 bases remained unmatched. From germline, CDR1 is MGHRA and CDR2 YSYEKL. The CDR3 loop is CASSPRGQWDSYEQYF. For the CDR3, the DNA is TGCGCCAGCAGCCCCAGGGGACAGTGGGATTCCTACGAGCAGTACTTC.

This clonotype was counted between two and nine times. The chain uses TRBV6-1 and TRBJ2-4; perhaps TRBD2 as D (6 bases). The V end lost 7 bases, the J end lost 3 bases, and 16 bases lay between the germline ends. The CDR3 has 15 amino acids. CDR1 MNHNS and CDR2 SASEGT come from the germline V gene. DNA for the CDR3: TGTGCCAGCACCCCGTGGGGGGAGGACAAAAACATTCAGTACTTC. As protein: CASTPWGEDKNIQYF.

The chain is built from TRBV4-1 and TRBJ2-7; the D gene is possibly TRBD1 (6 bases). CDR3 size: 14 residues. Looked up from germline, CDR1 is MGHRA and CDR2 is YSYEKL. The V end lost 0 bases, the J end lost 3 bases, and 9 bases lay between the germline ends. The CDR3 reads CASSQEQGVYEQYF. Here the CDR3 DNA reads TGCGCCAGCAGCCAAGAACAGGGAGTCTACGAGCAGTACTTC.

This clonotype was counted ten times or more. This sequence joins TRBV4-1 and TRBJ2-1; either TRBD1 or TRBD2 may supply D (5 bases each). Germline CDR1 and CDR2: MGHRA and YSYEKL. V lost 1 base, J lost 0 bases, and 10 bases lay in between. There are 16 residues in the CDR3. DNA for the CDR3: TGCGCCAGCAGCCAAGTGGGGGTTGCCTCCTACAATGAGCAGTTCTTC. Its translation is CASSQVGVASYNEQFF.

This clonotype was counted only a few times. V usage is TRBV20-1 and J usage is TRBJ2-3; the match to TRBD2 covers 7 bases. V lost 6 bases, J lost 2 bases, and 11 bases stayed unmatched. The CDR3 sequence is 15 residues long. The germline V gene encodes CDR1 DFQATT and CDR2 SNEGSKA (reference sequence). CDR3 loop: CSASTSDGLTDTQYF. CDR3 sequence (DNA): TGCAGTGCCTCCACTAGCGACGGACTCACAGATACGCAGTATTTT.

The chain uses TRBV29-1 and TRBJ2-2; D not resolved. This CDR3 has 14 residues. Germline V lookup: CDR1 SQVTM, CDR2 ANQGSEA. V was clipped by 2 bases and J by 2 bases, with 9 bases between them. In nucleotides, the CDR3 is TGCAGCGTTGAAAGGGCAGATAACACCGGGGAGCTGTTTTTT. This encodes CSVERADNTGELFF.

This clonotype was seen a handful of times. The chain uses TRBV7-2 and TRBJ1-6, with D uncertain. Trimming left V 4 bases short and J 2 bases short, with 9 bases between. Germline loops: CDR1 SGHTA, CDR2 FQGNSA. CDR3 length: 15 amino acids. CDR3 in DNA: TGTGCCAGCAGCTCAGCCGGGGCCTATAATTCACCCCTCCACTTT. This sequence encodes CASSSAGAYNSPLHF.

This clonotype was counted a few times. The chain combines TRBV20-1 with TRBJ2-2; TRBD2 is a possible D gene (5 bases). V gave up 5 bases and J gave up 3 bases, with 10 bases separating them. Germline CDR1 reads DFQATT; CDR2 reads SNEGSKA (reference sequence). The CDR3 runs to 13 residues. The DNA for the CDR3 is TGCAGTGCTTATAGCGTGGACACCGGGGAGCTGTTTTTT. Encoded protein: CSAYSVDTGELFF.

The chain has TRBV2 and TRBJ2-1; 10 positions match TRBD2. CDR1 and CDR2 from the germline V gene are SNHLY and FYNNEI. The CDR3 has 15 residues. After removal of 5 bases from V and 5 bases from J, the junction contained 6 bases not matched to a gene. CDR3 sequence (DNA): TGTGCCAGCAGTTTTCTAGCGGGAGCTGACAATGAGCAGTTCTTC. This translates into CASSFLAGADNEQFF.

This clonotype was seen a few times. The chain couples TRBV2 to TRBJ2-5; no clear D. CDR1 and CDR2 from the germline V gene are SNHLY and FYNNEI. CDR3 length: 16 residues. Trimming stripped 2 bases from V and 3 bases from J, with 16 bases between. DNA for the CDR3: TGTGCCAGCAGTGAACTTTTCCGGGTCTTTAAAGAGACCCAGTACTTC. Amino acids: CASSELFRVFKETQYF. The complete variable domain, with remaining parts taken from reference TRBV2 and TRBJ2-5, reads EPEVTQTPSHQVTQMGQEVILRCVPISNHLYFYWYRQILGQKVEFLVSFYNNEISEKSEIFDDQFSVERPDGSNFTLKIRSTKLEDSAMYFCASSELFRVFKETQYFGPGTRLLVL.

This clonotype was observed at least ten times. The chain joins TRBV7-9 to TRBJ1-3; D is ambiguous. Per the germline V gene, CDR1 is SEHNR and CDR2 is FQNEAQ (reference sequence). The germline V and J ends were trimmed by 7 bases and 1 base, with 11 bases remaining between them. The CDR3 is 14 residues long. The chain's CDR3 is CASTSGGSGNTIYF. The CDR3 region has the DNA TGTGCCAGCACCTCCGGCGGGTCTGGAAACACCATATATTTT.

This clonotype was detected a few times. V usage is TRBV5-1 and J usage is TRBJ1-1, with D perhaps matching TRBD1 (5 bases). Germline V gives CDR1 SGHRS, CDR2 YFSETQ. The CDR3 sequence is 14 residues long. V dropped 4 bases and J dropped 4 bases, with 14 bases sitting between them. CDR3 protein: CASSPNAGGTEAFF. CDR3 DNA: TGCGCCAGCAGCCCCAATGCGGGGGGCACTGAAGCTTTCTTT.

The sample holds many counts of this clonotype. The rearrangement links TRBV3-1 to TRBJ1-1; a possible D gene is TRBD1 (6 bases). Deletions cut 3 bases from V and 1 base from J, with 12 bases between. Germline loops: CDR1 LGHDT, CDR2 YNNKEL (reference sequence). The CDR3 has 15 amino acids. As DNA, the CDR3 is TGTGCCAGCAGCCACTTGGACAGAACGAACACTGAAGCTTTCTTT. It is translated as CASSHLDRTNTEAFF.

This clonotype was seen a few times. V and J are TRBV27 and TRBJ2-7; the D is unclear. V was shortened by 5 bases and J by 3 bases, with 14 bases between the two germline ends. CDR1 MNHEY and CDR2 SMNVEV come from the germline V gene (reference sequence). The CDR3 runs to 14 residues. The CDR3 loop is CASSPSLVFYEQYF. CDR3 nucleotide sequence: TGTGCCAGCAGTCCCTCGCTCGTATTCTACGAGCAGTACTTC.

This clonotype appeared a few times. The chain combines TRBV4-1 with TRBJ2-3; 9 positions agree with TRBD2. Germline V lookup: CDR1 MGHRA, CDR2 YSYEKL. The trim removed 0 bases at V and 2 bases at J, leaving 6 bases unmatched. CDR3 length: 17 residues. In nucleotides, the CDR3 is TGCGCCAGCAGCCAAGAGGGGCTAGCGGGGAACACAGATACGCAGTATTTT. Its protein is CASSQEGLAGNTDTQYF.

The rearrangement links TRBV4-1 to TRBJ2-1; D might be TRBD2 (5 bases). The CDR3 runs to 14 residues. Germline lookup yields CDR1 MGHRA and CDR2 YSYEKL. Between the trimmed V and J ends, which lost 4 bases and 3 bases, there was a span of 10 bases. CDR3 bases: TGCGCCAGCAGCCGAACTCGGGGCTACAATGAGCAGTTCTTC. Protein: CASSRTRGYNEQFF.

There are a few counts of this clonotype. This sequence joins TRBV12-3 or TRBV12-4 and TRBJ2-1; D might be TRBD1 or TRBD2, each matching 5 bases. The CDR3 has 14 amino acids. V was trimmed by 0 bases and J by 4 bases, leaving 7 bases between them. The DNA for the CDR3 is TGTGCCAGCAGTTTAGCGGGACGGTACAATGAGCAGTTCTTC. Encoded protein: CASSLAGRYNEQFF.

The chain couples TRBV25-1 to TRBJ2-5; D is ambiguous. Germline V lookup: CDR1 MGHDK, CDR2 SYGVNS. The CDR3 contains 13 residues. V lost 7 bases and J lost 0, with 9 bases in between. The CDR3 nucleotides are TGTGCCAGCAAGGCAGCGTACCAAGAGACCCAGTACTTC. Translation: CASKAAYQETQYF.

This clonotype was observed at least ten times. This rearrangement joins TRBV29-1 to TRBJ2-7; no clear D gene. With 1 base removed from V and 2 bases from J, the gap between germline ends came to 3 bases. This CDR3 spans 11 amino acids. Germline V CDR1 and CDR2: SQVTM, ANQGSEA. The CDR3 DNA is TGCAGCGTTGAAGTGACCTACGAGCAGTACTTC. Translating it yields CSVEVTYEQYF.

In this sample, this clonotype turned up once. The CDR3 DNA follows: TGTGCCAGTAGCCGGGAGATGAACACTGAAGCTTTCTTT. This sequence encodes CASSREMNTEAFF. This sequence joins TRBV19 and TRBJ1-1; D remains ambiguous. Trimming shortened V by 6 bases and J by 0 bases, and 8 bases separated the two germline ends. The length of the CDR3 is 13 residues. Germline V CDR1 and CDR2: LNHDA, SQIVND (reference sequence).